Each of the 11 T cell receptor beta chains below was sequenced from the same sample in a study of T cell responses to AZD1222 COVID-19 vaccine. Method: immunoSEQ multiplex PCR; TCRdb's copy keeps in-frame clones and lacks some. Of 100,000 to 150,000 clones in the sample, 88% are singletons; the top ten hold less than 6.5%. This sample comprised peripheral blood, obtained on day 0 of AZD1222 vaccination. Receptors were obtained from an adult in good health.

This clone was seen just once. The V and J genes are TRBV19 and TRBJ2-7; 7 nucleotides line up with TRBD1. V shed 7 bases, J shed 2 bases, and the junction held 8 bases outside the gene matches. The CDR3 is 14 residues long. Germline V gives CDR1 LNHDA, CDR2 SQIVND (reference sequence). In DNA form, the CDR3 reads TGTGCCAGTACCGAGGGGGACAGCACCTACGAGCAGTACTTC. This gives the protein CASTEGDSTYEQYF. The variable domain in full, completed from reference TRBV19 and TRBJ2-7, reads DGGITQSPKYLFRKEGQNVTLSCEQNLNHDAMYWYRQDPGQGLRLIYYSQIVNDFQKGDIAEGYSVSREKKESFPLTVTSAQKNPTAFYLCASTEGDSTYEQYFGPGTRLTVT.

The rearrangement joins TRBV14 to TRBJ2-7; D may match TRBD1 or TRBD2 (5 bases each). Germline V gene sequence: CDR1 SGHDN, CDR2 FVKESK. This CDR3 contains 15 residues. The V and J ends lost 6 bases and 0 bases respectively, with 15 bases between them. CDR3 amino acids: CASRGFGGPSYEQYF. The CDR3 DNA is TGTGCCAGCAGGGGGTTTGGGGGTCCCTCCTACGAGCAGTACTTC.

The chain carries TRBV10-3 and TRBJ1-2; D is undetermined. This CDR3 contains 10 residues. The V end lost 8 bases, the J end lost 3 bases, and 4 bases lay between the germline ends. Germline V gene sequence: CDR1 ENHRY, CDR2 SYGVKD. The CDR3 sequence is CAIGDYGYTF. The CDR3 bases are TGTGCCATCGGGGACTATGGCTACACCTTC.

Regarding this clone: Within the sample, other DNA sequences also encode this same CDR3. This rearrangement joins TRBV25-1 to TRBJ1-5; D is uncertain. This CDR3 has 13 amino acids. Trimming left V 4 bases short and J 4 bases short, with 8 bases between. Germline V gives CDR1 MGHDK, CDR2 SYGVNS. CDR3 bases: TGTGCCAGCAGTGGGCCGGGGAATCAGCCCCAGCATTTT. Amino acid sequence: CASSGPGNQPQHF.

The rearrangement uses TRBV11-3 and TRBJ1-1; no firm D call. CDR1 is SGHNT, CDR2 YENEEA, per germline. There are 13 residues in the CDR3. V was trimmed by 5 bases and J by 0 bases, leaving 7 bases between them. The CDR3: CASSRIMNTEAFF. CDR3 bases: TGTGCCAGCAGCCGAATTATGAACACTGAAGCTTTCTTT.

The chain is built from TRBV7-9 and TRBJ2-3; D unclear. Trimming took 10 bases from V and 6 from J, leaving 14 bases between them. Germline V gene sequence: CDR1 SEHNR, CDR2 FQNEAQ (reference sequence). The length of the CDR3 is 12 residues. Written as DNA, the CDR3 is TGTGCCACGGCGCTTGGCCGTGATACGCAGTATTTT. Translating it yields CATALGRDTQYF. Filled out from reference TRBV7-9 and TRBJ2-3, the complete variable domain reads DTGVSQNPRHKITKRGQNVTFRCDPISEHNRLYWYRQTLGQGPEFLTYFQNEAQLEKSRLLSDRFSAERPKGSFSTLEIQRTEQGDSAMYLCATALGRDTQYFGPGTRLTVL.

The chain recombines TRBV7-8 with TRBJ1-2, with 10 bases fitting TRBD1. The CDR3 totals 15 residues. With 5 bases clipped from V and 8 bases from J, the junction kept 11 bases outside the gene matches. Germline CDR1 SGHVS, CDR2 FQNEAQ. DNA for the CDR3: TGTGCCAGCAGCCCTACCGGGACAGGGGTATACGGCTACACCTTC. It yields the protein CASSPTGTGVYGYTF. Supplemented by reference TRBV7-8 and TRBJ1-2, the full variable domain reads GAGVSQSPRYKVAKRGQDVALRCDPISGHVSLFWYQQALGQGPEFLTYFQNEAQLDKSGLPSDRFFAERPEGSVSTLKIQRTQQEDSAVYLCASSPTGTGVYGYTFGSGTRLTVV.

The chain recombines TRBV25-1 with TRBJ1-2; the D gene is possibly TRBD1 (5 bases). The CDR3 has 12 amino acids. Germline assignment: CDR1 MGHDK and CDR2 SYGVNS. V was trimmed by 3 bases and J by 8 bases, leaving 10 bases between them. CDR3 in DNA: TGTGCCAGCAGTGAGGAGGGGTTAGGCTACACCTTC. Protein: CASSEEGLGYTF.

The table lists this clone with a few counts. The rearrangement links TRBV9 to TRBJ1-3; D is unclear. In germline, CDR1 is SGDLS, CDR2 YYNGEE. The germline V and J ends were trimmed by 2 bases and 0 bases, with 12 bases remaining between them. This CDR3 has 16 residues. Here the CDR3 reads CASSVGGPTSGNTIYF. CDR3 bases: TGTGCCAGCAGCGTTGGAGGACCCACCTCTGGAAACACCATATATTTT.

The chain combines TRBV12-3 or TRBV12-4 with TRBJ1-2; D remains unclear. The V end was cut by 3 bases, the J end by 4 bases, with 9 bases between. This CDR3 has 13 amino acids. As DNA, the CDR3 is TGTGCCAGCAGTTTTGGTTCACCCTATGGCTACACCTTC. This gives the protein CASSFGSPYGYTF.

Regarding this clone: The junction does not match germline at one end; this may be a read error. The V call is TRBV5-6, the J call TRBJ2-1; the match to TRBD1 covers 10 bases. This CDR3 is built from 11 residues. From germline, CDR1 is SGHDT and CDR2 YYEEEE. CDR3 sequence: CASTRQGASVF. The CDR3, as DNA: TGTGCCAGCACCCGACAGGGGGCTTCTGTCTTC.